Below are 23 T cell receptor beta chains sequenced from a single sample in a study of blood T cells in healthy people across ages (dated by TCRdb to the mid-2010s). The protocol used for the library was 5' RACE. TCRdb names Illumina HiSeq 2500 as the instrument used. The second PCR ran for about 7 to 11 cycles and used a J-beta primer mix along with a sample-barcoded 5' primer. The raw public data were reprocessed by TCRdb itself: fastp quality trimming at Q25, MiXCR clonotype calling, in-frame beta chains only. Entries that share a CDR3 protein sequence are merged under the most common genes and DNA. A total of roughly 790,000 distinct CDR3 sequences appear in this sample, around 40% of them only once. 20% to 25% of the sample is in the top ten clones. Sequenced: blood. The receptors originated from a woman aged 55-70 years in good health.

This clonotype was observed a handful of times. The DNA of the CDR3 is TGTGCCAGCAATTATGGGACTTTACTCTCTGGGGCCAACGTCCTGACTTTC. It codes for CASNYGTLLSGANVLTF. This chain links TRBV2 with TRBJ2-6, with a possible D match to TRBD2 (6 bases). Per germline, CDR1 SNHLY and CDR2 FYNNEI. This CDR3 comprises 17 residues. Trimming removed 7 bases from V and 0 bases from J, with 16 bases in between.

This clonotype was counted between two and nine times. This chain connects TRBV7-2 to TRBJ1-2, with 9 bases identical to TRBD1. The V gene's germline CDR1 is SGHTA and CDR2 FQGNSA. This CDR3 contains 14 residues. The V segment lost 1 base and the J segment 7 bases; nucleotides outside the gene matches: 4. The CDR3 bases are TGTGCCAGCAGCTTAGACAGGGGGCTTATTGGCTACACCTTC. It specifies CASSLDRGLIGYTF.

This clonotype has more than one count but fewer than ten. The chain couples TRBV11-1 to TRBJ2-1, with TRBD2 matching over 7 bases. Germline lookup yields CDR1 SGHAT and CDR2 FQDESV (reference sequence). V was pared by 2 bases and J by 5 bases, with 6 bases of the junction left unmatched. The length of the CDR3 is 15 residues. CDR3 sequence (DNA): TGTGCCAGCAGCTTACAGACTAGCCGCCACAATGAGCAGTTCTTC. Its protein product is CASSLQTSRHNEQFF.

Only a few counts were recorded for this clonotype. CDR3 sequence reads: CASSSSGRGYTF. The CDR3 DNA is TGTGCCAGCAGCTCTTCAGGGCGAGGCTACACCTTC. This sequence joins TRBV3-1 and TRBJ1-2; a possible D gene is TRBD1 (5 bases). Trimming removed 5 bases at V and 8 bases at J, with 12 bases between. The CDR3 loop spans 12 amino acids. Germline CDR1 reads LGHDT; CDR2 reads YNNKEL (reference sequence).

V gene TRBV20-1 combines with J gene TRBJ2-7, with D perhaps matching TRBD1 (5 bases). Germline V gives CDR1 DFQATT, CDR2 SNEGSKA (reference sequence). Between the trimmed V and J ends, which lost 1 base and 4 bases, there was a span of 26 bases. The CDR3 has 18 amino acids. Written as DNA, the CDR3 is TGCAGTGCTAGAGGACCTCCAGAACCTCAGGGTGTAGCTTACGAGCAGTACTTC. Residues: CSARGPPEPQGVAYEQYF.

To note about this clonotype: Since a much larger clone is just one base distant, this may be a read error. The gene calls are TRBV20-1 and TRBJ2-7; 8 bases are a match to TRBD1. Trimming cost V 4 bases and J 2 bases; bases outside gene matches: 10. The CDR3 sequence is 15 residues long. CDR1 and CDR2 (germline): DFQATT, SNEGSKA (reference sequence). This CDR3 reads CSATSTGGGAYEQYF. The CDR3 nucleotides read TGCAGTGCTACATCTACAGGGGGAGGTGCCTACGAGCAGTACTTC.

The rearrangement links TRBV5-5 to TRBJ2-7; possibly TRBD1 or TRBD2 for D (5 bases each). The CDR3 has 15 amino acids. Germline V gene lookup returns CDR1 SGHKS and CDR2 YYEKEE (reference sequence). The V end was cut by 4 bases, the J end by 7 bases, with 21 bases between. The CDR3 loop reads CASSLYGTPEGEQYF. DNA of the CDR3: TGTGCCAGCAGCCTATACGGGACGCCCGAGGGGGAGCAGTACTTC.

A word on this clonotype: It may be a read error: a sequence one base away is much more abundant. The V call is TRBV6-6, the J call TRBJ2-7; TRBD2 aligns across 8 bases. In germline, CDR1 is MNHNY, CDR2 SVGAGI (reference sequence). The CDR3 has 15 residues. The CDR3 nucleotides are TGTGCCAGCAATTACTCGGCGGGGGGCCTCAACGAGCAGTACTTC. This sequence encodes CASNYSAGGLNEQYF.

V is TRBV12-3 or TRBV12-4 and J is TRBJ2-7; 12 bases are a match to TRBD1. Losses at the gene ends were 7 bases for V and 5 bases for J; bases not matched to a gene: 6. The CDR3 is 14 residues long. CDR3 residues: CASMDRDRGHEQYF. CDR3 bases: TGTGCCAGCATGGACCGGGACAGGGGGCACGAGCAGTACTTC.

The chain links TRBV3-1 to TRBJ2-7; D gene unclear. V was cut by 3 bases and J by 0 bases, with 9 bases left in between. The CDR3 sequence is 14 residues long. Germline CDR1 LGHDT, CDR2 YNNKEL (reference sequence). The CDR3 is CASSQTAGSYEQYF. Written as DNA, the CDR3 is TGTGCCAGCAGCCAGACGGCCGGCTCCTACGAGCAGTACTTC.

The V gene is TRBV7-2, the J gene TRBJ1-5; D uncertain. This CDR3 spans 15 amino acids. Trimming stripped 2 bases from V and 7 bases from J, with 15 bases between. In germline, CDR1 is SGHTA, CDR2 FQGNSA. CDR3 protein: CASSLRGGEGQPQHF. The CDR3 bases are TGTGCCAGCAGCTTAAGAGGCGGGGAAGGGCAGCCCCAGCATTTT.

V gene TRBV11-3 combines with J gene TRBJ2-5, with TRBD2 matching over 13 bases. Per germline, CDR1 SGHNT and CDR2 YENEEA. Trimming at V came to 5 bases and at J to 5 bases, leaving 17 bases not matched to a gene. The CDR3 is 19 amino acids. The CDR3 nucleotides are TGTGCCAGCAGCCGATCTCTCCCGGGACTAGCGGGACCCCAGGAGACCCAGTACTTC. Translation gives CASSRSLPGLAGPQETQYF.

This clonotype has just a few counts. This chain links TRBV7-9 with TRBJ2-3; TRBD2 is a possible D gene (5 bases). The V gene lost 5 bases and the J gene lost 0 bases, with 12 bases spanning the gap. Germline V CDR1 and CDR2: SEHNR, FQNEAQ (reference sequence). This CDR3 comprises 15 residues. As DNA, the CDR3 is TGTGCCAGCAGCCTTACTAGGACTAGCACAGATACGCAGTATTTT. This sequence encodes CASSLTRTSTDTQYF.

This rearrangement joins TRBV21-1 to TRBJ2-5; the table's D call of TRBD2 was not tested on the DNA. TRBV21-1 is annotated as a pseudogene. This CDR3 is 14 amino acids long. The CDR3 DNA reads as TGTGCCAGCAGCTCCCCCTACCGGCTAGCGGGAGAGTACTTC. Its protein product is CASSSPYRLAGEYF.

V usage is TRBV30 and J usage is TRBJ2-5, with a weak D call TRBD2 (7 bases). V lost 1 base and J lost 1, with 13 bases in between. CDR1 and CDR2 (germline): GTSNPN, SVGIG (reference sequence). The CDR3 length is 15 residues. The CDR3 bases are TGTGCCTGGAGTGATGGGAGGGGGGGCCAAGAGACCCAGTACTTC. Translating gives CAWSDGRGGQETQYF.

The rearrangement uses TRBV6-4 and TRBJ2-2; no reliable D call. The length of the CDR3 is 13 residues. Trimming removed 4 bases at V and 8 bases at J, with 11 bases between. CDR1 and CDR2 from the germline V gene are MRHNA and SNTAGT. In nucleotides, the CDR3 is TGTGCCAGCAGTGCCCGTGACTCAGGGGAGCTGTTTTTT. Translated, it gives CASSARDSGELFF.

V is TRBV7-2 and J is TRBJ2-2, with D unresolved. The ends were cut back, 2 bases at V and 5 bases at J, with 12 bases in the middle. Per the germline V gene, CDR1 is SGHTA and CDR2 is FQGNSA. The CDR3 covers 15 residues. CDR3 amino acids: CASSLLRVLTGELFF. CDR3 in DNA: TGTGCCAGCAGCTTATTAAGGGTTTTGACCGGGGAGCTGTTTTTT. Full variable domain (outside the CDR3, taken from reference TRBV7-2 and TRBJ2-2): GAGVSQSPSNKVTEKGKDVELRCDPISGHTALYWYRQSLGQGLEFLIYFQGNSAPDKSGLPSDRFSAERTGGSVSTLTIQRTQQEDSAVYLCASSLLRVLTGELFFGEGSRLTVL.

This clonotype was seen ten or more times. The rearrangement links TRBV4-2 to TRBJ2-7; D is uncertain. Germline CDR1 LGHNA, CDR2 YNFKEQ. CDR3 size: 15 residues. The V and J ends lost 0 bases and 2 bases respectively, with 11 bases between them. This chain's CDR3 is CASSQDVASTYEQYF. CDR3 sequence (DNA): TGTGCCAGCAGCCAAGATGTCGCGAGTACCTACGAGCAGTACTTC.

J is TRBJ1-1 and V is TRBV4-1; the D is unclear. Deletions cut 0 bases from V and 12 bases from J, with 17 bases between. The CDR3 runs to 14 residues. In germline, CDR1 is MGHRA, CDR2 YSYEKL. The CDR3 DNA reads as TGCGCCAGCAGCCAAGATGAAGGCGCGAGGGAGACTTTCTTT. Amino acid sequence: CASSQDEGARETFF.

The rearrangement links TRBV20-1 to TRBJ1-2; the D is unclear. The CDR3 sequence is 13 residues long. Germline CDR1 reads DFQATT; CDR2 reads SNEGSKA (reference sequence). The V end lost 0 bases, the J end lost 4 bases, and 9 bases lay between the germline ends. The CDR3 nucleotides are TGCAGTGCTAGAGAAGGGTATGGCTATGGCTACACCTTC. Translated: CSAREGYGYGYTF.

The chain has TRBV18 and TRBJ1-4, with 8 nucleotides matching TRBD1. The germline V gene encodes CDR1 KGHSH and CDR2 LQKENI. V lost 7 bases to trimming and J lost 8 bases; unmatched junction nucleotides: 6. The CDR3 is 13 residues long. The CDR3 DNA reads TGTGCCAGCTACCGGACAGGGCAGGAAAAACTGTTTTTT. Encoded protein: CASYRTGQEKLFF.

This clonotype was seen ten or more times. This rearrangement joins TRBV7-3 to TRBJ1-2; the D is unclear. CDR3 length: 14 amino acids. Per the germline V gene, CDR1 is SGHTA and CDR2 is FQGTGA. V dropped 5 bases and J dropped 2 bases, with 12 bases sitting between them. CDR3 nucleotides: TGTGCCAGCAGCCATGGCCCGGAAAACTATGGCTACACCTTC. As protein: CASSHGPENYGYTF.

This clonotype was detected a few times. The gene calls are TRBV10-3 and TRBJ2-3; 8 nucleotides agree with TRBD2. V shed 2 bases and J 4 bases; nucleotides not matched to a gene: 2. Germline V gene data show CDR1 as ENHRY and CDR2 as SYGVKD. The CDR3 has 14 residues. The CDR3 spells CAISEGLAPDTQYF. In nucleotides, the CDR3 is TGTGCCATCAGTGAGGGACTAGCACCAGATACGCAGTATTTT.